This TCR beta chain appears in the sequencing data of a study of CD4 T cells in relation to SARS-CoV-2 and coronaviruses. CEF-cultured naive and memory CD4+ T cell DNA got survey-level sequencing. Data came from immunoSEQ multiplex PCR; TCRdb stores just in-frame clones and leaves some out. This sample yields about 43,000 clones, of which 82% are seen a single time; approximately 1.5% belongs to the top ten. With 1 base clipped from V and 8 bases from J, the junction kept 7 bases outside the gene matches. The CDR3 runs 16 residues. CDR1 SGHVS and CDR2 FNYEAQ come from the germline V gene. Regarding this clone: Its target is unknown.

This receptor was identified in an adult with COVID-19. J is TRBJ2-2 and V is TRBV7-6; the match to TRBD2 covers 10 bases. Material: naive CD4+ T cells from PBMCs, cultured in vitro. Sample subset: naive CD4+ T cells isolated by negative enrichment. The CDR3 DNA reads TGTGCCAGCAGCTTAGAGGGGCTAGCGGGAGAAGGGGAGCTGTTTTTT. Amino acid sequence: CASSLEGLAGEGELFF.